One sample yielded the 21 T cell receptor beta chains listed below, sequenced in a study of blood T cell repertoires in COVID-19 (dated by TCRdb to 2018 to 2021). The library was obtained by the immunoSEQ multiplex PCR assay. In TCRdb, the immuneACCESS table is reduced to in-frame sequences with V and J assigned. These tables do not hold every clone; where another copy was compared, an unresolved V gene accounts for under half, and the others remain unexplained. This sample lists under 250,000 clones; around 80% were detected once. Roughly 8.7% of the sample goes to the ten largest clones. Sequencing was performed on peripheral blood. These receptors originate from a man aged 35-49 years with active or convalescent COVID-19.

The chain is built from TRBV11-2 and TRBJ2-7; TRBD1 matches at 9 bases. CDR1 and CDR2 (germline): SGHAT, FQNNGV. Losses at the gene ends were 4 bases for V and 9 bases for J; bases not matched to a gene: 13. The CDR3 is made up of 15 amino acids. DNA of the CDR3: TGTGCCAGCAGCTCTACGCGGGGACAGGGAGCATGGCAGTACTTC. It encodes CASSSTRGQGAWQYF. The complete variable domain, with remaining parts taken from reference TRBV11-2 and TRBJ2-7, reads EAGVAQSPRYKIIEKRQSVAFWCNPISGHATLYWYQQILGQGPKLLIQFQNNGVVDDSQLPKDRFSAERLKGVDSTLKIQPAKLEDSAVYLCASSSTRGQGAWQYFGPGTRLTVT.

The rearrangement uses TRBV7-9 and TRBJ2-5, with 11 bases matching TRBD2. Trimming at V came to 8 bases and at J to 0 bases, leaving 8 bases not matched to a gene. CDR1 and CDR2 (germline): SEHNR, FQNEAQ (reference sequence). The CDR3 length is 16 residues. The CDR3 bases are TGTGCCAGCTCAGGGAGGGGACTAGCGGACCAAGAGACCCAGTACTTC. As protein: CASSGRGLADQETQYF.

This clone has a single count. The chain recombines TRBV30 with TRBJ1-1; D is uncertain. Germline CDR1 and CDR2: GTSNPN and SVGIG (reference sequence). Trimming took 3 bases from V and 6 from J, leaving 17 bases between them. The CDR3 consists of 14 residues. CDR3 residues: CAWSSGPGGAEAFF. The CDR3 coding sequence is TGTGCCTGGAGCTCCGGGCCCGGAGGTGCTGAAGCTTTCTTT.

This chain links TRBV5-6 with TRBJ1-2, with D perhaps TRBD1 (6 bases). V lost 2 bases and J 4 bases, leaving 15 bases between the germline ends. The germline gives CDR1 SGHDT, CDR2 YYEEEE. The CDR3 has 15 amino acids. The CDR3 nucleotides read TGTGCCAGCAGCTTTAGAACACAGGGTAGCTATGGCTACACCTTC. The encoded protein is CASSFRTQGSYGYTF.

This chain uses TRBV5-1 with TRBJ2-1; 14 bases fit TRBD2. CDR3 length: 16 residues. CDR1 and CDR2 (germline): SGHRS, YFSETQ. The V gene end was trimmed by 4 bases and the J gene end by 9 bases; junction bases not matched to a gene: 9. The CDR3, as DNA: TGCGCCAGCAGCCCCCGGGCCGGACTAGCGGGAGGTGAGCAGTTCTTC. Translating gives CASSPRAGLAGGEQFF.

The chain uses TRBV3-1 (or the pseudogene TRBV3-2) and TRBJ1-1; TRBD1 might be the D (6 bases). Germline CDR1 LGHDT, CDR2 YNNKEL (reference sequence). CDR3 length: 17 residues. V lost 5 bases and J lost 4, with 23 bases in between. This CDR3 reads CASSLIFSTTGSTEAFF. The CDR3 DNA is TGTGCCAGCAGCTTGATTTTTTCTACAACAGGGAGCACTGAAGCTTTCTTT.

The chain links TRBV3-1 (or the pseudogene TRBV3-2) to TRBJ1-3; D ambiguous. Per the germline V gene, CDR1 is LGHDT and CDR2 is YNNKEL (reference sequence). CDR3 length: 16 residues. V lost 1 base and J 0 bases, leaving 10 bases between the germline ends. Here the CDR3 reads CASSQAYGSSGNTIYF. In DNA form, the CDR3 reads TGTGCCAGCAGCCAAGCGTACGGGAGCTCTGGAAACACCATATATTTT.

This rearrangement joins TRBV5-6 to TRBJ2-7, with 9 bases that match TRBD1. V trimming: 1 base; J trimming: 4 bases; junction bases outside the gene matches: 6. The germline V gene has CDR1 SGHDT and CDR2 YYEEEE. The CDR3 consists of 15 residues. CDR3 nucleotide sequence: TGTGCCAGCAGCTTGTGGGACAGGGATGGATACGAGCAGTACTTC. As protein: CASSLWDRDGYEQYF.

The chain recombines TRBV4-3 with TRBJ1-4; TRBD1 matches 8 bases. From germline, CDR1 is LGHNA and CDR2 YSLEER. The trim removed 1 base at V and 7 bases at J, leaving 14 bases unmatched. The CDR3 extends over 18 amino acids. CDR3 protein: CASSQGAQGATGGEKLFF. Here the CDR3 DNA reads TGCGCCAGCAGCCAAGGCGCCCAGGGGGCAACCGGGGGTGAAAAACTGTTTTTT.

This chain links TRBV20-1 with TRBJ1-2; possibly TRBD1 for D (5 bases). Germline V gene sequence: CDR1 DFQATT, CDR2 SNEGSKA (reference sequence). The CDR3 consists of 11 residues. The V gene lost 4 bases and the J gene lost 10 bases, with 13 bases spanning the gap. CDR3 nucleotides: TGCAGTGCTACCAGGGCCCGCGACTACACCTTC. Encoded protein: CSATRARDYTF.

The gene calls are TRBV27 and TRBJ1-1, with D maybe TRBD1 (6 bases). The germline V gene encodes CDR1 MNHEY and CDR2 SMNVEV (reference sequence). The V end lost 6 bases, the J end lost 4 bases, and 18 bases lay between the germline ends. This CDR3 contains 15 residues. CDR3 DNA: TGTGCCAGCAGCGATCTTCAGGGAGGGGGCACTGAAGCTTTCTTT. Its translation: CASSDLQGGGTEAFF.

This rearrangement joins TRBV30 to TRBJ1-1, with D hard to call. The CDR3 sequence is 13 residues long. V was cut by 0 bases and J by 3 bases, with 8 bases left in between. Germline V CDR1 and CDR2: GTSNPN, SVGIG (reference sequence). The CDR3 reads CAWSVLGDTEAFF. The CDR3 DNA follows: TGTGCCTGGAGTGTACTCGGGGACACTGAAGCTTTCTTT.

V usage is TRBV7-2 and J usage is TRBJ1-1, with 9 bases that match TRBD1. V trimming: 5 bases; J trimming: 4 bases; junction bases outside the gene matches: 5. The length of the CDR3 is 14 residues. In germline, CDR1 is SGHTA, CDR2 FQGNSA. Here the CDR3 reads CASSRDRVSTEAFF. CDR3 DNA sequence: TGTGCCAGCAGCCGGGACAGGGTCAGCACTGAAGCTTTCTTT.

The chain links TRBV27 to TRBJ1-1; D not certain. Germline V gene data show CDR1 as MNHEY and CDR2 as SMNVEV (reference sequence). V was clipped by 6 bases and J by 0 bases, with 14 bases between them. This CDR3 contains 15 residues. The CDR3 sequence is CASSSPTEMNTEAFF. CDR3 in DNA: TGTGCCAGCAGCTCTCCCACGGAGATGAACACTGAAGCTTTCTTT.

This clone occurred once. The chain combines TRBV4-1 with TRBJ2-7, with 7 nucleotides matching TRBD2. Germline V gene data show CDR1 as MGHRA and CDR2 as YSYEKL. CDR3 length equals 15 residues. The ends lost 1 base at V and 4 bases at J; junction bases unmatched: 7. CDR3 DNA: TGCGCCAGCAGCCAAGGTCCAGCGGGATCTTACGAGCAGTACTTC. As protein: CASSQGPAGSYEQYF.

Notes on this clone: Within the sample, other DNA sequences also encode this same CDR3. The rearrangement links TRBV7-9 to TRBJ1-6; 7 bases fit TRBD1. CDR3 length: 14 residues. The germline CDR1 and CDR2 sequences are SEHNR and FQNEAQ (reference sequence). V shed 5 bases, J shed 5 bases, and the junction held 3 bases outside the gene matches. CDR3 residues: CASSRTGDNSPLHF. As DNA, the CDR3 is TGTGCCAGCAGCCGGACAGGTGATAATTCACCCCTCCACTTT.

CDR3 region: CASSPLDLGKETQYF. The CDR3 nucleotides are TGTGCCAGTAGTCCGCTCGATCTCGGGAAAGAGACCCAGTACTTC. This chain joins TRBV19 and TRBJ2-5, with a weak D call TRBD2 (5 bases). This CDR3 has 15 residues. Germline values: CDR1 LNHDA, CDR2 SQIVND (reference sequence). Trimming shortened V by 5 bases and J by 3 bases, and 16 bases separated the two germline ends.

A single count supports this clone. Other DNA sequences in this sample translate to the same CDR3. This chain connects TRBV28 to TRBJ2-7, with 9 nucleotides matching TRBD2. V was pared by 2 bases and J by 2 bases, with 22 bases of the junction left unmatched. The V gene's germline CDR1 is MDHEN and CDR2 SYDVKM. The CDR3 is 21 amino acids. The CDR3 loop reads CASSLHFVRDSRAGGAYEQYF. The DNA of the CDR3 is TGTGCCAGCAGTTTACATTTTGTAAGGGACTCGCGGGCGGGGGGGGCCTACGAGCAGTACTTC.

The CDR3 protein is CASSSNSGANVLTF. CDR3 DNA sequence: TGTGCCAGCAGCTCAAACTCTGGGGCCAACGTCCTGACTTTC. The gene calls are TRBV11-2 and TRBJ2-6; D is unresolved. This CDR3 has 14 amino acids. From germline, CDR1 is SGHAT and CDR2 FQNNGV. V shed 4 bases and J shed 0 bases, with 4 bases lying between them.

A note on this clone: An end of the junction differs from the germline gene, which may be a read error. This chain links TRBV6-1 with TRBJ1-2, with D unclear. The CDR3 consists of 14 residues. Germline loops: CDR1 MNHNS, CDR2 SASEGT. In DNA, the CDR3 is TGTGCCAGCAGCGAAGCGGCGGCCAACTATGGCTACACCTTC. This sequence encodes CASSEAAANYGYTF.

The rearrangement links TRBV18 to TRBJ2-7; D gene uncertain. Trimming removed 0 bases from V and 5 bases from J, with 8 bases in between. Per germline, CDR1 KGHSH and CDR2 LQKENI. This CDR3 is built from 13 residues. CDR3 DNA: TGTGCCAGCTCACCACCGCCTCCTAACGAGCAGTACTTC. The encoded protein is CASSPPPPNEQYF.